The 9 T cell receptor beta chains below come from one sample, sequenced in a study of T cell clonotyping in hematopoietic cell transplantation. Measured with immunoSEQ multiplex PCR; TCRdb has only the in-frame clones, and not every one. The table records tens of thousands of clones, 95% of them present only once. Input material: peripheral blood mononuclear cells. These receptors all stem from a man younger than 45 in good health. Some clones in this sample may be carry-over from other donors' samples.

The rearrangement links TRBV7-2 to TRBJ2-5; TRBD1 agrees at 8 bases. The CDR3 has 12 amino acids. V was clipped by 7 bases and J by 6 bases; unmatched bases: 4. CDR1 and CDR2 (germline): SGHTA, FQGNSA. The CDR3 loop reads CASTDRAQTQYF. The CDR3 nucleotides are TGTGCCAGCACGGACAGGGCCCAGACCCAGTACTTC.

V and J are TRBV11-3 and TRBJ2-7; D not certain. Germline CDR1 reads SGHNT; CDR2 reads YENEEA. The CDR3 spans 17 residues. Trimming removed 1 base from V and 1 base from J, with 17 bases in between. The CDR3 DNA follows: TGTGCCAGCAGCTTAGGCGGAGCGAGGCGCCAATCCTACGAGCAGTACTTC. Amino acids: CASSLGGARRQSYEQYF.

This chain connects TRBV14 to TRBJ2-1; 15 bases fit TRBD2. V shed 4 bases, J shed 6 bases, and the junction held 4 bases outside the gene matches. Looked up from germline, CDR1 is SGHDN and CDR2 is FVKESK. This CDR3 region has 16 residues. The CDR3 DNA is TGTGCCAGCAGCCCTCCGGGACTAGCGGGAGGCAATGAGCAGTTCTTC. It codes for CASSPPGLAGGNEQFF.

The chain employs TRBV10-1 and TRBJ2-3, with 14 nucleotides matching TRBD2. V was clipped by 6 bases and J by 5 bases; unmatched bases: 7. Germline V gives CDR1 WNHNN, CDR2 SYGVQD (reference sequence). This CDR3 region has 16 residues. CDR3 sequence: CASSATSGGALDTQYF. DNA for the CDR3: TGCGCCAGCAGCGCGACTAGCGGGGGGGCCTTAGATACGCAGTATTTT.

CDR3 bases: TGTGCCAGCAGCTTGGGCTCACACGTCCAGCGGGCAGATACGCAGTATTTT. Its protein product is CASSLGSHVQRADTQYF. The chain combines TRBV5-4 with TRBJ2-3; tentatively, D is TRBD2 (6 bases). V gave up 0 bases and J gave up 4 bases, with 18 bases separating them. The CDR3 has 17 amino acids. From germline, CDR1 is SGHNT and CDR2 YYREEE (reference sequence).

This clone has only one observation. This chain uses TRBV7-2 with TRBJ2-1; 10 bases align to TRBD2. The CDR3 sequence is 14 residues long. The germline V gene encodes CDR1 SGHTA and CDR2 FQGNSA. Unmatched junction bases numbered 4, after V lost 3 bases and J lost 8 bases. DNA for the CDR3: TGTGCCAGCAGCTTGGCTAGCGGGAGAGATGAGCAGTTCTTC. Its translation is CASSLASGRDEQFF.

The chain joins TRBV7-9 to TRBJ1-2; 12 bases match TRBD1. The germline V gene encodes CDR1 SEHNR and CDR2 FQNEAQ (reference sequence). Trimming cost V 5 bases and J 8 bases; bases outside gene matches: 6. This CDR3 contains 14 residues. The DNA for the CDR3 is TGTGCCAGCAGCCTGGGACAGGGGGCCCGGGGCTACACCTTC. Translated, it gives CASSLGQGARGYTF.

The chain employs TRBV5-5 and TRBJ2-7, with TRBD1 identical over 7 bases. The germline V gene has CDR1 SGHKS and CDR2 YYEKEE (reference sequence). This CDR3 spans 14 amino acids. Trimming took 4 bases from V and 0 from J; bases not matched to a gene: 4. The CDR3 is CASSRDSFSYEQYF. The CDR3 DNA reads as TGTGCCAGCAGCCGGGACAGCTTCTCCTACGAGCAGTACTTC. The full variable domain, its missing parts supplied by reference TRBV5-5 and TRBJ2-7, is DAGVTQSPTHLIKTRGQQVTLRCSPISGHKSVSWYQQVLGQGPQFIFQYYEKEERGRGNFPDRFSARQFPNYSSELNVNALLLGDSALYLCASSRDSFSYEQYFGPGTRLTVT.

The J gene is TRBJ2-7, the V gene TRBV6-1; 7 bases line up with TRBD2. Germline CDR1 reads MNHNS; CDR2 reads SASEGT. The junction had 4 bases not matched to a gene; V was cut back by 2 bases and J by 3 bases. The CDR3 is 14 residues long. CDR3: CASSELGTNYEQYF. CDR3 DNA: TGTGCCAGCAGTGAACTAGGGACTAACTACGAGCAGTACTTC.